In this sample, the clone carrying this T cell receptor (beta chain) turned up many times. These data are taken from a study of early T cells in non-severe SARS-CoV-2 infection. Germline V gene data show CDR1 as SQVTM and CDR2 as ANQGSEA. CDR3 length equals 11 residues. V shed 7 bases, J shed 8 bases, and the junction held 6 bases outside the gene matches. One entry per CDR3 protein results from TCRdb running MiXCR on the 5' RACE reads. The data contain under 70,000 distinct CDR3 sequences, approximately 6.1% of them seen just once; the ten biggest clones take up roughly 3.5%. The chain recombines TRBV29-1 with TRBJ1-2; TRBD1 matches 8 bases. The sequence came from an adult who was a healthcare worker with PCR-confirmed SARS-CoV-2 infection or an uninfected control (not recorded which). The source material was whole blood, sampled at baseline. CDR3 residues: CSGQGLGGYTF. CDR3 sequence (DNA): TGCAGCGGACAGGGGCTCGGGGGCTACACCTTC.